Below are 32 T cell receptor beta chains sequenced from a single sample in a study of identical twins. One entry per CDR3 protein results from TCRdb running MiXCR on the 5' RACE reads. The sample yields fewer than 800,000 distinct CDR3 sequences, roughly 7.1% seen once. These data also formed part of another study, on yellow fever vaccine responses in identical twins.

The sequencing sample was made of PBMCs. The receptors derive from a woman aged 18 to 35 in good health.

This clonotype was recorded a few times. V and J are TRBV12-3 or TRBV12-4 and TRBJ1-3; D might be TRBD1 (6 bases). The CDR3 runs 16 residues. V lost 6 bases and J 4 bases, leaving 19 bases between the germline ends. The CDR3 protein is CASSRQTGATGNTIYF. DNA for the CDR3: TGTGCCAGCAGCCGTCAGACAGGCGCTACAGGAAACACCATATATTTT.

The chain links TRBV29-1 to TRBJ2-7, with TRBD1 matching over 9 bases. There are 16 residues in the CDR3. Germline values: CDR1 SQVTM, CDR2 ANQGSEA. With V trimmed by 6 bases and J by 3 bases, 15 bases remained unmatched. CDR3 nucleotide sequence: TGCAGCGTCGATACCGGGACAGGGTATACTTACTACGAGCAGTACGTC. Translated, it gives CSVDTGTGYTYYEQYV.

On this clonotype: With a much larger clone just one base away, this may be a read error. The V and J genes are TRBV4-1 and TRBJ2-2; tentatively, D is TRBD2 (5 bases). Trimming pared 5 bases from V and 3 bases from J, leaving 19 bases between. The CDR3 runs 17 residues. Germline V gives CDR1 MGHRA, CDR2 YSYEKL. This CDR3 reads CASSKTRRGRDTGELFF. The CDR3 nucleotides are TGCGCCAGCAGCAAGACGAGGCGCGGGCGGGACACCGGGGAGCTGTTTTTT.

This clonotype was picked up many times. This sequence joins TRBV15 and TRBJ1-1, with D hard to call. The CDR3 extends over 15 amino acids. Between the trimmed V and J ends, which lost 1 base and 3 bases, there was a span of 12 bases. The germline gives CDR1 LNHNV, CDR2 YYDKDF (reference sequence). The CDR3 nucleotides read TGTGCCACCAGCAGAGGGGCAGGCAGACACACTGAAGCTTTCTTT. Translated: CATSRGAGRHTEAFF.

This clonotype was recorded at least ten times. The CDR3 nucleotides read TGTGCCAGCAGCTTGGGGGACAGCTCATGGAACTATGGCTACACCTTC. Protein: CASSLGDSSWNYGYTF. This chain connects TRBV5-8 to TRBJ1-2, with 7 nucleotides matching TRBD1. The germline CDR1 and CDR2 sequences are SGHTS and YDEGEE. With V trimmed by 0 bases and J by 2 bases, 7 bases remained unmatched. This CDR3 has 16 amino acids.

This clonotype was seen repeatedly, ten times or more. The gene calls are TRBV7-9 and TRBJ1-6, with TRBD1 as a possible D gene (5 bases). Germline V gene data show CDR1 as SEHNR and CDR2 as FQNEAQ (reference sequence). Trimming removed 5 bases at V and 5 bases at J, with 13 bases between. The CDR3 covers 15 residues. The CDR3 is CASSRPGGNNSPLHF. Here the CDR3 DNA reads TGTGCCAGCAGCCGCCCCGGGGGAAATAATTCACCCCTCCACTTT.

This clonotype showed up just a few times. The CDR3 spells CASSRQGPGEQYV. DNA for the CDR3: TGTGCCAGCAGCCGACAGGGACCGGGCGAGCAGTACGTC. The chain uses TRBV11-2 and TRBJ2-7, with TRBD1 matching over 7 bases. The V and J ends lost 5 bases and 6 bases, in that order; junction bases with no gene match: 7. CDR3 length equals 13 residues. Germline V gene lookup returns CDR1 SGHAT and CDR2 FQNNGV.

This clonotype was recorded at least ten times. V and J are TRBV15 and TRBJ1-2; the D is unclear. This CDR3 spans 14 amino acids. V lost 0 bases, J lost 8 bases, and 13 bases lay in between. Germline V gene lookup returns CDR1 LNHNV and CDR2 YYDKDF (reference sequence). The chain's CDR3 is CATSRDLRKGGYTF. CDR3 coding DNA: TGTGCCACCAGCAGAGATCTTCGGAAGGGAGGCTACACCTTC.

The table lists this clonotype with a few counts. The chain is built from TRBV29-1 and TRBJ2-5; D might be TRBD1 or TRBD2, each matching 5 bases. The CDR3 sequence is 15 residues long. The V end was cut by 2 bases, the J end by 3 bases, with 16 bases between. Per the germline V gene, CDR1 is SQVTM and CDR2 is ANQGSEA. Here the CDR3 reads CSVERGDWGKETQYF. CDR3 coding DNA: TGCAGCGTTGAACGAGGTGACTGGGGGAAAGAGACCCAGTACTTC.

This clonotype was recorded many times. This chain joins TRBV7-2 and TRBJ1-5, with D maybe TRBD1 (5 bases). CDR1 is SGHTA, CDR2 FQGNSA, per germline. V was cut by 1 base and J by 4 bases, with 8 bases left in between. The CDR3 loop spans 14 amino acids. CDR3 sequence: CASSLVGGNQPQHF. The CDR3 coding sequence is TGTGCCAGCAGCTTAGTTGGGGGAAATCAGCCCCAGCATTTT.

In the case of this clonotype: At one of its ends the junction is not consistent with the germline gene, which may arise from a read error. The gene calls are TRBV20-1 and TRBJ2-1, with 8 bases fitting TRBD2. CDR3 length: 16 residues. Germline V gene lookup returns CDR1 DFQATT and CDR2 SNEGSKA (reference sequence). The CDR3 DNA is TGCTGTGCCACCACTATAGCGGGGATCTCCTACAATGAGCAGTTCTTC. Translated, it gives CCATTIAGISYNEQFF.

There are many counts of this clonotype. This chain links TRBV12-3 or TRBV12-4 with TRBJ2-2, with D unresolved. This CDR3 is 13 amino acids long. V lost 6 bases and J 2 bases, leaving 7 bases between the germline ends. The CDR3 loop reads CASRGINTGELFF. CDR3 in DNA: TGTGCCAGCAGAGGGATAAACACCGGGGAGCTGTTTTTT.

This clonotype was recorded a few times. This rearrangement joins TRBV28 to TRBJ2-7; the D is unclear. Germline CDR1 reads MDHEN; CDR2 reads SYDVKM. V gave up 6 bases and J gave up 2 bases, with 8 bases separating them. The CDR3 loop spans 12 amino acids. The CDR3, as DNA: TGTGCCAGCAGGAATTCAGCCTACGAGCAGTACTTC. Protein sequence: CASRNSAYEQYF.

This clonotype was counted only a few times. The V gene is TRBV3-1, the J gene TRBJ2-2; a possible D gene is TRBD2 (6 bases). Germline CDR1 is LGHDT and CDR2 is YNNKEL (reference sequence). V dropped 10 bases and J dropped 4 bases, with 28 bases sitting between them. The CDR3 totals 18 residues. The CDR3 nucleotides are TGTGCCACCTCCCAAGGGTCTTGGCTAGCGATCGTCACCGGGGAGCTGTTTTTT. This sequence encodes CATSQGSWLAIVTGELFF.

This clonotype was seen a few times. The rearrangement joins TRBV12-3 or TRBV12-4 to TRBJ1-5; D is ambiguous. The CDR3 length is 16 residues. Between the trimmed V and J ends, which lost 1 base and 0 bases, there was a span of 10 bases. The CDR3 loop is CASSLGGRRSNQPQHF. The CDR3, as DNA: TGTGCCAGCAGTTTAGGCGGCAGGCGTAGCAATCAGCCCCAGCATTTT.

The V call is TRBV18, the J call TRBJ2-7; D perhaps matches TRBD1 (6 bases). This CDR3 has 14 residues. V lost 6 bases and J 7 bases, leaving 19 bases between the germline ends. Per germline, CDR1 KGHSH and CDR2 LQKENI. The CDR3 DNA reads TGTGCCAGCTCCCTGATACAGGGAAGTGAAGAGCAGTACTTC. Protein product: CASSLIQGSEEQYF.

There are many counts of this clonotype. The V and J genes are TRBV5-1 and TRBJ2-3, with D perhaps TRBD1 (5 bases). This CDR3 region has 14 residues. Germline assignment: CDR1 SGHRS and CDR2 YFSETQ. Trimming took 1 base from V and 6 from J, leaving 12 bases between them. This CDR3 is CASSLTGIGDTQYF. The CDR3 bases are TGCGCCAGCAGCTTGACAGGTATAGGTGATACGCAGTATTTT.

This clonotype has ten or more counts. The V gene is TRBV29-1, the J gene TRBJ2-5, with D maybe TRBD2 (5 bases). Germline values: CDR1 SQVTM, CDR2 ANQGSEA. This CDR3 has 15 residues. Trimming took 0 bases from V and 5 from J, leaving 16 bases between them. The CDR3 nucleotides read TGCAGCGTTGAAGATCGTCGTCGGGGTTCTGAGACCCAGTACTTC. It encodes CSVEDRRRGSETQYF.

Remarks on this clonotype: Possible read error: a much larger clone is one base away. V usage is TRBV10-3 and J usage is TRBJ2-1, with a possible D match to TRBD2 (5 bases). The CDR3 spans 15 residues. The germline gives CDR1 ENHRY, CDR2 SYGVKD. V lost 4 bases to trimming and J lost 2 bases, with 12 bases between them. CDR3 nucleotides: TGTGCCATCAGTGCAGCGGAAGAGGCCTACAATGAGCAGTTCTTC. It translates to CAISAAEEAYNEQFF.

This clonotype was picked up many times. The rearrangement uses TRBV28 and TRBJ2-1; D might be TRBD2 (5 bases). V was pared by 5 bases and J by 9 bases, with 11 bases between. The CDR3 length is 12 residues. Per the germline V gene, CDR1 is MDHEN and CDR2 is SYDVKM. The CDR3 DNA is TGTGCCAGCAGTCCCCCTGGGAGTGAGCAGTTCTTC. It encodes CASSPPGSEQFF.

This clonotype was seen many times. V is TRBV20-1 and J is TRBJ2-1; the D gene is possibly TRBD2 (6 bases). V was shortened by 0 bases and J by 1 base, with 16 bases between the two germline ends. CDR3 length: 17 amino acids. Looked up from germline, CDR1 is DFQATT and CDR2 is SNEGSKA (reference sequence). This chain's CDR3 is CSARDMKLAFSYNEQFF. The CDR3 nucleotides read TGCAGTGCTAGAGATATGAAACTAGCTTTTTCCTACAATGAGCAGTTCTTC.

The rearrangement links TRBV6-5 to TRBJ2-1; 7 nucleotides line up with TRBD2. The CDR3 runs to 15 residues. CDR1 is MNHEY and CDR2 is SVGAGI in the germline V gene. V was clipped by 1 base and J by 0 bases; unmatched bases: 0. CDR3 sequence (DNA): TGTGCCAGCAGTTACTGGGGGGGCTCCTACAATGAGCAGTTCTTC. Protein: CASSYWGGSYNEQFF.

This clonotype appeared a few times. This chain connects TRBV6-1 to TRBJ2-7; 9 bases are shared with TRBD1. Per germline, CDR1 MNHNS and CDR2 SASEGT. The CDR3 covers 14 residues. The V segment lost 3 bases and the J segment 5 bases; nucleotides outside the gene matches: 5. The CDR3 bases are TGTGCCAGCAGTGAGCCGGGACAGGGAAACGAGCAGTACGTC. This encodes CASSEPGQGNEQYV.

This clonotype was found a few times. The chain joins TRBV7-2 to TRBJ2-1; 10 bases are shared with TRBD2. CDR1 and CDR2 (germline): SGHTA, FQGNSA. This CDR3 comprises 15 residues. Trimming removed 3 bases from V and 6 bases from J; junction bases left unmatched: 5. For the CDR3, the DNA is TGTGCCAGCAGCTTTCCAGCGGGGGGGCCCAATGAGCAGTTCTTC. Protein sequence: CASSFPAGGPNEQFF.

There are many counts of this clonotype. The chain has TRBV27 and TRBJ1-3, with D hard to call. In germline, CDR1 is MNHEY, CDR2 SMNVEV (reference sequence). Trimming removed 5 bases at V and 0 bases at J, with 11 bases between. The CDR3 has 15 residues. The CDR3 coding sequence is TGTGCCAGCAGTCCGCGAATGAACTCTGGAAACACCATATATTTT. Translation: CASSPRMNSGNTIYF.

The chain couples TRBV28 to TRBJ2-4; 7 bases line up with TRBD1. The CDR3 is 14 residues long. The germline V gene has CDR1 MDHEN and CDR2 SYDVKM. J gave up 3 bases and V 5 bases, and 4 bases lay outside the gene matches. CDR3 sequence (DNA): TGTGCCAGCAGTCCAGGGGGAGTCAAAAACATTCAGTACTTC. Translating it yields CASSPGGVKNIQYF.

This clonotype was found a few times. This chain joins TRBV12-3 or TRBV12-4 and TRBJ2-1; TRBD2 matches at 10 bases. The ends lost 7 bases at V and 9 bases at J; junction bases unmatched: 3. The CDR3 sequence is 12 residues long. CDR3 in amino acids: CASTASGSEQFF. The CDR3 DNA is TGTGCCAGCACCGCTAGCGGGAGTGAGCAGTTCTTC.

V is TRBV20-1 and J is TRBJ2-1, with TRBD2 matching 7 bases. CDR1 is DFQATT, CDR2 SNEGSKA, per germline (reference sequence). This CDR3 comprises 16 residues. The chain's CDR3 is CCARFLLAVSYNEQFF. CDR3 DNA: TGCTGCGCTAGATTCCTCCTAGCGGTGTCCTACAATGAGCAGTTCTTC.

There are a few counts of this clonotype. The CDR3 nucleotides read TGTGCCACCAGTGACCGGGAGGACAGGGGGCATGGAGATACGCAGTATTTT. Protein sequence: CATSDREDRGHGDTQYF. This chain connects TRBV24-1 to TRBJ2-3; 11 bases map to TRBD1. The junction had 10 bases not matched to a gene; V was cut back by 4 bases and J by 5 bases. CDR1 and CDR2 (germline): KGHDR, SFDVKD. There are 17 residues in the CDR3.

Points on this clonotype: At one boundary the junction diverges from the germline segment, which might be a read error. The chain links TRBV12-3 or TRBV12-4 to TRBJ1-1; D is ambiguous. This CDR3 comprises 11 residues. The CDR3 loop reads CASSLGTEASF. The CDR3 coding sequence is TGTGCCAGCAGTTTAGGGACTGAAGCTTCCTTT.

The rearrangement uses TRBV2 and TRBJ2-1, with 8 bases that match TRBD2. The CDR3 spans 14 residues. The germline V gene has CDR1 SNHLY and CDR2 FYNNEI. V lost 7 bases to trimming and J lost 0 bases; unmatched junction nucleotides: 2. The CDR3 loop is CASKRESSYNEQFF. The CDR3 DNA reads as TGTGCCAGCAAGCGGGAGAGCTCCTACAATGAGCAGTTCTTC. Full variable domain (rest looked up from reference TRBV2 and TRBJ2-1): EPEVTQTPSHQVTQMGQEVILRCVPISNHLYFYWYRQILGQKVEFLVSFYNNEISEKSEIFDDQFSVERPDGSNFTLKIRSTKLEDSAMYFCASKRESSYNEQFFGPGTRLTVL.

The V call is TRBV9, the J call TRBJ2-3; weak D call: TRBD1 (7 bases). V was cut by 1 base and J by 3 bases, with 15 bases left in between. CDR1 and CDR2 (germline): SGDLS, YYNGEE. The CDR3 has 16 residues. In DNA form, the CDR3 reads TGTGCCAGCAGCGTATCGGAGGGGGCCTTTACAGATACGCAGTATTTT. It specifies CASSVSEGAFTDTQYF.